This T cell receptor (beta chain) comes out of a study of OX40 agonist ivuxolimab in advanced cancers. In the study overall: Partial responses occurred in three patients (one hepatocellular carcinoma, two cutaneous melanoma). Study-wide results and limits: Normalized T-cell clonal expansion was also low in a subset of nonresponders. With doses of 0.1 to 3.0 mg/kg, CD4+ and CD8+ blood T cells had undergone clonal expansion by week 6.

V gave up 0 bases and J gave up 4 bases, with 4 bases separating them. Germline V lookup: CDR1 SGHRS, CDR2 YFSETQ. The length of the CDR3 is 12 residues. TCRdb's table, derived via immunoSEQ multiplex PCR, lists solely in-frame clones and lacks some. The table includes more than 45,000 clones, 70% to 80% detected once. Notes on this clone: What it recognizes is unknown.

The TCR originated in an adult with an advanced solid tumor such as melanoma, head and neck, liver or kidney cancer. V usage is TRBV5-1 and J usage is TRBJ1-2; no clear D gene. Here the sequenced sample was CD4+ or CD8+ T cells sorted from blood, taken in a trial of the OX40 agonist ivuxolimab. The CDR3 region is CASSLEGYGYTF. The CDR3 nucleotides read TGCGCCAGCAGCTTGGAGGGCTATGGCTACACCTTC.